This is a list of T cell receptor beta chains from one sample in a study of T-cell memory formation after mild COVID-19. MiXCR, applied by TCRdb to the 5' RACE reads, yields one record per CDR3 protein. The table has 250,000 to 350,000 distinct CDR3 sequences, roughly 19% seen once. The sequencing sample was made of PBMCs or a T cell subset sorted from them (not recorded which). These receptors came from a man aged 18 to 30 who had mild COVID-19 (a few samples of this study predate the infection). Cell type and time point are not known. CDR3s include the opening cysteine and the closing phenylalanine or tryptophan. A D gene is named only where the DNA matches it firmly. A row's size may be missing; if present it is once, few, many or a size class.

D gene: TRBD1
J gene: TRBJ1-5
clone size: .
V gene: TRBV5-5
CDR3 protein: CASSFQMGQGNQPQHF
CDR3 DNA: TGTGCCAGCAGCTTTCAGATGGGACAGGGCAATCAGCCCCAGCATTTT

D gene: .
J gene: TRBJ2-5
clone size: .
V gene: TRBV7-9
CDR3 protein: CASSLVPGSQETQYF
CDR3 DNA: TGTGCCAGCAGCTTAGTCCCAGGATCTCAAGAGACCCAGTACTTC

D gene: .
J gene: TRBJ1-5
clone size: .
V gene: TRBV19
CDR3 protein: CASRSRNNQPQHF
CDR3 DNA: TGTGCCAGTAGGTCCAGAAACAATCAGCCCCAGCATTTT

D gene: TRBD2
J gene: TRBJ2-5
clone size: few
V gene: TRBV20-1
CDR3 protein: CSAMGLGETQYF
CDR3 DNA: TGCAGTGCTATGGGACTAGGAGAGACCCAGTACTTC

D gene: .
J gene: TRBJ1-1
clone size: many
V gene: TRBV5-1
CDR3 protein: CASRLGGENTEAFF
CDR3 DNA: TGCGCCAGCAGGCTTGGTGGGGAGAACACTGAAGCTTTCTTT

D gene: TRBD1
J gene: TRBJ1-4
clone size: few
V gene: TRBV7-9
CDR3 protein: CASSFLPGQGTNEKLFF
CDR3 DNA: TGTGCCAGCAGCTTTCTACCGGGACAGGGGACTAATGAAAAACTGTTTTTT

D gene: .
J gene: TRBJ2-5
clone size: few
V gene: TRBV7-8
CDR3 protein: CASSPRAGEETQYF
CDR3 DNA: TGTGCCAGCAGCCCCCGGGCAGGGGAAGAGACCCAGTACTTC

D gene: TRBD1
J gene: TRBJ2-1
clone size: few
V gene: TRBV6-2/TRBV6-3
CDR3 protein: CASLRTGASYNEQFF
CDR3 DNA: TGTGCCAGCCTGAGGACAGGGGCCTCCTACAATGAGCAGTTCTTC

D gene: .
J gene: TRBJ1-5
clone size: .
V gene: TRBV27
CDR3 protein: CASSWNSNQPQHF
CDR3 DNA: TGTGCCAGCAGTTGGAATAGCAATCAGCCCCAGCATTTT

D gene: .
J gene: TRBJ1-2
clone size: .
V gene: TRBV4-1
CDR3 protein: CASSQEPEQGFGYTF
CDR3 DNA: TGCGCCAGCAGCCAAGAGCCGGAACAGGGTTTTGGCTACACCTTC

D gene: .
J gene: TRBJ2-7
clone size: .
V gene: TRBV6-6
CDR3 protein: CASSDSFGGQYEQYF
CDR3 DNA: TGTGCCAGCAGTGACTCCTTTGGGGGCCAGTACGAGCAGTACTTC

D gene: .
J gene: TRBJ2-3
clone size: few
V gene: TRBV9
CDR3 protein: CASSVQLASGAQYF
CDR3 DNA: TGTGCCAGCAGCGTCCAACTAGCAAGTGGGGCACAGTATTTT

D gene: .
J gene: TRBJ2-7
clone size: .
V gene: TRBV12-3/TRBV12-4
CDR3 protein: CASSPAQGTYEQYF
CDR3 DNA: TGTGCCAGCAGCCCCGCGCAGGGGACCTACGAGCAGTACTTC

D gene: TRBD2
J gene: TRBJ2-3
clone size: few
V gene: TRBV4-2
CDR3 protein: CASSLTSATSTDTQYF
CDR3 DNA: TGTGCCAGCAGTCTTACTAGCGCAACTAGCACAGATACGCAGTATTTT

D gene: .
J gene: TRBJ1-1
clone size: few
V gene: TRBV7-6
CDR3 protein: CASSRINTEAFF
CDR3 DNA: TGTGCCAGCAGTCGGATTAACACTGAAGCTTTCTTT

D gene: .
J gene: TRBJ2-1
clone size: few
V gene: TRBV4-3
CDR3 protein: CASSQKGRVGGRENNEQFF
CDR3 DNA: TGCGCCAGCAGCCAAAAAGGAAGGGTTGGGGGAAGGGAGAACAATGAGCAGTTCTTC

D gene: TRBD1
J gene: TRBJ2-3
clone size: .
V gene: TRBV6-6
CDR3 protein: CATRQGAGLRTQYF
CDR3 DNA: TGTGCCACCAGACAGGGGGCAGGGTTACGTACGCAGTATTTT

D gene: .
J gene: TRBJ2-7
clone size: .
V gene: TRBV29-1
CDR3 protein: CSVVGPPKANEQYF
CDR3 DNA: TGCAGCGTTGTTGGACCTCCAAAGGCCAACGAGCAGTACTTC

D gene: TRBD1
J gene: TRBJ1-4
clone size: .
V gene: TRBV7-2
CDR3 protein: CASSLEWGGGPNEKLIF
CDR3 DNA: TGTGCCAGCAGCTTAGAATGGGGAGGGGGCCCTAATGAAAAACTGATTTTT

D gene: .
J gene: TRBJ1-3
clone size: .
V gene: TRBV20-1
CDR3 protein: CSANLRGENTIYF
CDR3 DNA: TGCAGTGCTAACCTCCGGGGTGAAAACACCATATATTTT

D gene: TRBD2
J gene: TRBJ2-1
clone size: .
V gene: TRBV10-3
CDR3 protein: CAIRTSGGDNEQFF
CDR3 DNA: TGTGCCATCAGGACTAGCGGGGGAGACAATGAGCAGTTCTTC

D gene: .
J gene: TRBJ2-3
clone size: .
V gene: TRBV14
CDR3 protein: CASSSRTRRTDTQYF
CDR3 DNA: TGTGCCAGCAGCTCTAGGACACGGCGCACAGATACGCAGTATTTT

D gene: TRBD1
J gene: TRBJ1-2
clone size: .
V gene: TRBV14
CDR3 protein: CASSPREGAHSTYGYTF
CDR3 DNA: TGTGCCAGCAGCCCCCGAGAGGGGGCCCACTCCACCTATGGCTACACCTTC

D gene: .
J gene: TRBJ2-5
clone size: .
V gene: TRBV4-3
CDR3 protein: CASSQDFNREETQYF
CDR3 DNA: TGCGCCAGCAGCCAAGATTTCAACAGGGAAGAGACCCAGTACTTC

D gene: .
J gene: TRBJ2-5
clone size: .
V gene: TRBV4-2
CDR3 protein: CASSQDTLAETQYF
CDR3 DNA: TGTGCCAGCAGCCAAGACACCCTAGCGGAGACCCAGTACTTC

D gene: .
J gene: TRBJ2-1
clone size: .
V gene: TRBV7-6
CDR3 protein: CASSLGGKQFF
CDR3 DNA: TGTGCCAGCAGCTTAGGGGGGAAGCAGTTCTTC

D gene: .
J gene: TRBJ1-1
clone size: .
V gene: TRBV6-5
CDR3 protein: CASRPRVAPGYEAFF
CDR3 DNA: TGTGCCAGCAGACCCAGGGTAGCGCCCGGGTATGAAGCTTTCTTT

D gene: .
J gene: TRBJ1-1
clone size: many
V gene: TRBV18
CDR3 protein: CASSPGSTEAFF
CDR3 DNA: TGTGCCAGCTCACCAGGATCCACTGAAGCTTTCTTT

D gene: .
J gene: TRBJ2-2
clone size: few
V gene: TRBV5-1
CDR3 protein: CASSLDAGGALRELFF
CDR3 DNA: TGCGCCAGCAGCTTGGATGCCGGCGGAGCTCTACGGGAGCTGTTTTTT

D gene: .
J gene: TRBJ2-7
clone size: .
V gene: TRBV12-3/TRBV12-4
CDR3 protein: CASSLGQGIDYEQYF
CDR3 DNA: TGTGCCAGCAGTTTGGGGCAGGGGATCGATTACGAGCAGTACTTC

D gene: TRBD2
J gene: TRBJ2-3
clone size: few
V gene: TRBV6-6
CDR3 protein: CASSRSQSGGRTDTQYF
CDR3 DNA: TGTGCCAGCAGCCGGAGCCAAAGCGGGGGGCGCACAGATACGCAGTATTTT

D gene: .
J gene: TRBJ1-2
clone size: .
V gene: TRBV15
CDR3 protein: CATSRDPRFSTYGYTF
CDR3 DNA: TGTGCCACCAGCAGAGATCCCAGGTTTTCGACTTATGGCTACACCTTC

D gene: TRBD1
J gene: TRBJ2-1
clone size: few
V gene: TRBV7-9
CDR3 protein: CASSLARQGAYNEQFF
CDR3 DNA: TGTGCCAGCAGCTTAGCGAGACAGGGCGCCTACAATGAGCAGTTCTTC

D gene: TRBD2
J gene: TRBJ2-3
clone size: few
V gene: TRBV27
CDR3 protein: CASSFAGDTQYF
CDR3 DNA: TGTGCCAGCAGTTTCGCGGGGGACACGCAGTATTTT

D gene: TRBD2
J gene: TRBJ2-5
clone size: .
V gene: TRBV7-9
CDR3 protein: CASSLGLSPLETQYF
CDR3 DNA: TGTGCCAGCAGCTTGGGACTATCCCCCCTGGAGACCCAGTACTTC

D gene: .
J gene: TRBJ2-4
clone size: .
V gene: TRBV20-1
CDR3 protein: CSARDPLTGASKNIQYF
CDR3 DNA: TGCAGTGCTAGAGACCCTTTAACGGGGGCTTCCAAAAACATTCAGTACTTC

D gene: .
J gene: TRBJ2-7
clone size: .
V gene: TRBV20-1
CDR3 protein: CSARRAVSYEQYF
CDR3 DNA: TGCAGTGCTCGGCGGGCCGTCTCCTACGAGCAGTACTTC